These 22 T cell receptor beta chains share one sample of origin, sequenced in a study of cytomegalovirus exposure and HLA in healthy donors. PCR employed 60 Vbeta and 13 Jbeta primers. Libraries were prepared by immunoSEQ multiplex PCR; TCRdb keeps only in-frame clonotypes and omits some of them. The data contain about 120,000 clones, around 74% of them singletons. Specimen: PBMCs. The receptors come from a woman aged 18 to 35 in good health and CMV-seronegative.

This clone was seen only a few times. The rearrangement uses TRBV5-1 and TRBJ1-4; D not resolved. Germline lookup yields CDR1 SGHRS and CDR2 YFSETQ. V was trimmed by 4 bases and J by 4 bases, leaving 8 bases between them. The length of the CDR3 is 13 residues. The CDR3 DNA reads as TGCGCCAGCAGCCCCAGGCTTAATGAAAAACTGTTTTTT. Its protein is CASSPRLNEKLFF.

The chain carries TRBV27 and TRBJ2-4, with 8 bases that match TRBD1. CDR1 is MNHEY and CDR2 is SMNVEV in the germline V gene (reference sequence). V lost 5 bases and J lost 1; bases outside the gene matches: 22. CDR3 length: 21 amino acids. This CDR3 reads CASSPRLEDRVSRPAKNIQYF. CDR3 nucleotide sequence: TGTGCCAGCAGTCCACGGCTCGAGGACAGGGTATCTAGGCCGGCCAAAAACATTCAGTACTTC.

This chain links TRBV5-1 with TRBJ1-4, with D possibly matching TRBD1 (6 bases). Trimming removed 4 bases from V and 0 bases from J, with 13 bases in between. The CDR3 consists of 16 residues. Germline V gives CDR1 SGHRS, CDR2 YFSETQ. CDR3 residues: CASSRSGDPTNEKLFF. The CDR3 DNA reads TGCGCCAGCAGCCGGTCAGGGGATCCAACTAATGAAAAACTGTTTTTT.

The chain uses TRBV5-1 and TRBJ1-4; TRBD1 agrees at 8 bases. CDR3 size: 14 residues. In germline, CDR1 is SGHRS, CDR2 YFSETQ. Trimming at V came to 4 bases and at J to 6 bases, leaving 5 bases not matched to a gene. The CDR3 sequence is CASSLQGAYEKLFF. The DNA for the CDR3 is TGCGCCAGCAGCCTCCAGGGGGCATATGAAAAACTGTTTTTT.

V and J are TRBV6-5 and TRBJ1-6; TRBD1 might be the D (6 bases). V dropped 0 bases and J dropped 9 bases, with 12 bases sitting between them. The CDR3 spans 15 residues. Per the germline V gene, CDR1 is MNHEY and CDR2 is SVGAGI. The CDR3 DNA reads as TGTGCCAGCAGTTACTCGGGCGGGGGCGGTTCACCCCTCCACTTT. This codes for CASSYSGGGGSPLHF.

This clone was detected only once. This chain links TRBV15 with TRBJ1-5; D is ambiguous. Germline CDR1 and CDR2: LNHNV and YYDKDF (reference sequence). Trimming took off 1 base at V and 7 bases at J, with 8 bases between the two ends. The CDR3 sequence is 13 residues long. The CDR3: CATSRALPQPQHF. The CDR3 nucleotides read TGTGCCACCAGCAGAGCACTTCCACAGCCCCAGCATTTT.

By share, this clone counts as medium-sized. V is TRBV27 and J is TRBJ2-3; D remains unclear. Germline V CDR1 and CDR2: MNHEY, SMNVEV (reference sequence). The V and J ends lost 7 bases and 0 bases respectively, with 11 bases between them. The CDR3 is 14 amino acids. The CDR3 DNA is TGTGCCAGCACCTTCGGCGGTAGCACAGATACGCAGTATTTT. Amino acids: CASTFGGSTDTQYF.

The chain combines TRBV6-5 with TRBJ1-2; 7 nucleotides line up with TRBD1. The CDR3 length is 13 residues. V was clipped by 8 bases and J by 4 bases; unmatched bases: 7. Germline values: CDR1 MNHEY, CDR2 SVGAGI. The CDR3 here is CASSPTGRYGYTF. In DNA, the CDR3 is TGTGCCAGCTCCCCGACAGGGCGCTATGGCTACACCTTC.

This clone has just a few counts. The chain employs TRBV10-3 and TRBJ2-1; 13 bases are a match to TRBD2. The CDR3 consists of 16 residues. The germline CDR1 and CDR2 sequences are ENHRY and SYGVKD. J lost 7 bases, V lost 3 bases, and 6 bases had no gene match. The CDR3 DNA reads as TGTGCCATCAGTGACCGAGGGACTAGCGGGGTTAATGAGCAGTTCTTC. Residues: CAISDRGTSGVNEQFF.

The chain recombines TRBV15 with TRBJ1-1; D gene ambiguous. CDR1 is LNHNV and CDR2 is YYDKDF in the germline V gene (reference sequence). V lost 0 bases and J 4 bases, leaving 6 bases between the germline ends. The length of the CDR3 is 13 residues. For the CDR3, the DNA is TGTGCCACCAGCAGAGAAATCAGCACTGAAGCTTTCTTT. It is translated as CATSREISTEAFF.

The chain joins TRBV28 to TRBJ2-1; the match to TRBD1 covers 8 bases. The CDR3 length is 13 residues. V dropped 6 bases and J dropped 12; count of bases not matched to a gene: 10. Germline-derived CDR1 and CDR2 are MDHEN and SYDVKM. The CDR3: CASSAYPGTGQFF. The CDR3 DNA is TGTGCCAGCAGCGCATACCCCGGGACAGGGCAGTTCTTC.

The chain links TRBV4-1 to TRBJ1-3; D gene ambiguous. Per the germline V gene, CDR1 is MGHRA and CDR2 is YSYEKL. V dropped 2 bases and J dropped 0 bases, with 11 bases sitting between them. The CDR3 contains 16 residues. CDR3 residues: CASSQIAPSSGNTIYF. Here the CDR3 DNA reads TGCGCCAGCAGCCAAATCGCGCCAAGCTCTGGAAACACCATATATTTT.

This clone was seen only a few times. The V and J genes are TRBV4-2 and TRBJ1-5; 9 bases are shared with TRBD1. There are 15 residues in the CDR3. In germline, CDR1 is LGHNA, CDR2 YNFKEQ. V lost 4 bases and J lost 4; bases outside the gene matches: 5. The CDR3 nucleotides read TGTGCCAGCAGCCTCACTGACAGGGGGAATCAGCCCCAGCATTTT. Encoded protein: CASSLTDRGNQPQHF.

Of note for this clone: The sample holds other DNA sequences that translate to the same CDR3. V gene TRBV5-1 combines with J gene TRBJ1-1, with no clear D. Trimming cost V 2 bases and J 5 bases, with 13 bases left between them. The CDR3 spans 14 residues. The germline CDR1 and CDR2 sequences are SGHRS and YFSETQ. CDR3 residues: CASSFTPGGTEAFF. CDR3 sequence (DNA): TGCGCCAGCAGCTTCACCCCGGGCGGGACTGAAGCTTTCTTT.

The chain links TRBV12-5 to TRBJ1-2; TRBD1 aligns across 8 bases. Germline V gene sequence: CDR1 LGHNT, CDR2 FRNRAP. CDR3 length: 15 residues. Trimming cost V 6 bases and J 0 bases; bases outside gene matches: 6. CDR3 sequence reads: CASGLSDRANYGYTF. CDR3 coding DNA: TGTGCTAGTGGGTTATCGGACAGGGCTAACTATGGCTACACCTTC.

The V and J genes are TRBV6-5 and TRBJ2-2, with D unclear. Between the trimmed V and J ends, which lost 0 bases and 1 base, there was a span of 3 bases. The germline V gene encodes CDR1 MNHEY and CDR2 SVGAGI. The CDR3 covers 14 residues. The CDR3 reads CASSYSMNTGELFF. CDR3 in DNA: TGTGCCAGCAGTTACTCCATGAACACCGGGGAGCTGTTTTTT.

This clone was picked up a small number of times. The genes are TRBV28 and TRBJ1-6; no definite D call. This CDR3 region has 14 residues. The germline CDR1 and CDR2 sequences are MDHEN and SYDVKM. Deletions cut 7 bases from V and 0 bases from J, with 7 bases between. In DNA, the CDR3 is TGTGCCAGCATTTTGAGCTCCTATAATTCACCCCTCCACTTT. Translating gives CASILSSYNSPLHF.

This clone was seen only once. The chain employs TRBV7-9 and TRBJ2-3; 8 bases map to TRBD1. Per the germline V gene, CDR1 is SEHNR and CDR2 is FQNEAQ (reference sequence). V was pared by 5 bases and J by 6 bases, with 10 bases of the junction left unmatched. The CDR3 contains 15 residues. Written as DNA, the CDR3 is TGTGCCAGCAGCCCCAAGGACAGGGTGGGCGATACGCAGTATTTT. Encoded protein: CASSPKDRVGDTQYF.

V and J are TRBV30 and TRBJ2-3, with D possibly matching TRBD1 (6 bases). The CDR3 is 15 residues long. Trimming cost V 3 bases and J 8 bases, with 21 bases left between them. The germline V gene encodes CDR1 GTSNPN and CDR2 SVGIG (reference sequence). In nucleotides, the CDR3 is TGTGCCTGGAGCCCTTCGGAGAGGGGGTGGGGTACGCAGTATTTT. Protein product: CAWSPSERGWGTQYF.

The gene calls are TRBV5-1 and TRBJ1-1; D is uncertain. Germline V CDR1 and CDR2: SGHRS, YFSETQ. Between the trimmed V and J ends, which lost 2 bases and 3 bases, there was a span of 11 bases. This CDR3 has 14 residues. The CDR3 DNA follows: TGCGCCAGCAGCTTATCGGCCGGGGACACTGAAGCTTTCTTT. This codes for CASSLSAGDTEAFF.

The chain employs TRBV19 and TRBJ1-5; tentative D call: TRBD1 (6 bases). The CDR3 spans 13 residues. Per germline, CDR1 LNHDA and CDR2 SQIVND (reference sequence). Deletions cut 5 bases from V and 5 bases from J, with 10 bases between. CDR3 nucleotide sequence: TGTGCCAGTAGTCCCGCAGGGGATCAGCCCCAGCATTTT. It encodes CASSPAGDQPQHF. Supplemented by reference TRBV19 and TRBJ1-5, the full variable domain reads DGGITQSPKYLFRKEGQNVTLSCEQNLNHDAMYWYRQDPGQGLRLIYYSQIVNDFQKGDIAEGYSVSREKKESFPLTVTSAQKNPTAFYLCASSPAGDQPQHFGDGTRLSIL.

The rearrangement joins TRBV5-4 to TRBJ1-2; TRBD1 matches 10 bases. J gave up 4 bases and V 0 bases, and 3 bases lay outside the gene matches. The CDR3 consists of 15 residues. Per germline, CDR1 SGHNT and CDR2 YYREEE (reference sequence). The CDR3, as DNA: TGTGCCAGCAGCTTGGCGGGACAGGGGAGCTATGGCTACACCTTC. This codes for CASSLAGQGSYGYTF.